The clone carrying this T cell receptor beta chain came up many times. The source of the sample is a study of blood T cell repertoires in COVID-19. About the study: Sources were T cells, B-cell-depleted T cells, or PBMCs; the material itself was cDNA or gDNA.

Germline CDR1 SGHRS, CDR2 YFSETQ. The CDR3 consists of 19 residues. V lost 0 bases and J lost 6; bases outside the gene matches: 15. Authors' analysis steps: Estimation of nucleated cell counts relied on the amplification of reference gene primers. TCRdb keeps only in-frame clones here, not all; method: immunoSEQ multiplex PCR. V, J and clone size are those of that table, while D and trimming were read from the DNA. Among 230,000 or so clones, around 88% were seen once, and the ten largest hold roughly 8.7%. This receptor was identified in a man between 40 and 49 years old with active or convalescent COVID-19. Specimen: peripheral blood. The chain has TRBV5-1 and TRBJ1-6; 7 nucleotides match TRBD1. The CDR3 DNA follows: TGCGCCAGCAGCTTGGCAATCTCGACTTACAGGGGACTTAATTCACCCCTCCACTTT. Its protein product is CASSLAISTYRGLNSPLHF.